This TCR beta chain is from a study of beta chain features in type 1 diabetes. Study background: All samples yielded 107,917,701 examined sorted cells. Study-wide points: All four CD4+ subsets of Type 1 diabetes patients contained TCRB CDR3s that were moderately but significantly shorter. Researchers cautioned that cDNA sequencing could over-represent cells with high TCR expression.

As regards this clone: The antigen is unknown.

With V trimmed by 4 bases and J by 7 bases, 11 bases remained unmatched. The CDR3 runs 16 residues. CDR1 and CDR2 from the germline V gene are SGHRS and YFSETQ. One heparinised blood draw, averaging approximately 0.11 L, came from each donor. What was sequenced were expressed TCRB transcripts, since all of the isolated RNA had been reverse transcribed. Reads from naive, central memory and regulatory T cell samples averaged roughly 3.8 million. Measured with immunoSEQ multiplex PCR; TCRdb has only the in-frame clones, and not every one. The table records 200,000 to 300,000 clones, approximately 10% of them present only once.

This receptor was taken from a man aged 30 to 39 with type 1 diabetes. This chain joins TRBV5-1 and TRBJ1-6; 7 bases map to TRBD1. Sample: naive CD4+ T cells from blood. In nucleotides, the CDR3 is TGCGCCAGCAGCGAACAGGGGATGGGGGACAATTCACCCCTCCACTTT. Translating gives CASSEQGMGDNSPLHF.